The rows below give T cell receptor beta chains drawn from one sample of a study of shared clonotypes between healthy human individuals. Libraries were prepared by immunoSEQ multiplex PCR; TCRdb keeps only in-frame clonotypes and omits some of them. Among 550,000 to 700,000 clones listed, roughly 72% were seen once. Sequenced: memory CD4+ T cells sorted from blood. The receptors come from a woman in her twenties or thirties in good health. Both conserved end residues are part of each CDR3. The D gene is left open where the match is weak. Clone size is not always given. Where it is, it says once, few, many or a class for expanded clones.

J gene: TRBJ2-7; D gene: TRBD2; clone size: -; V gene: TRBV11-2; CDR3 DNA: TGTGCCAGCAGCTCGCTAGCGGCCAACTCCTACGAGCAGTACTTC; CDR3 protein: CASSSLAANSYEQYF
J gene: TRBJ2-3; D gene: TRBD1; clone size: -; V gene: TRBV11-3; CDR3 DNA: TGTGCCAGCAGTATACAGGGGGCCCCGACAGATACGCAGTATTTT; CDR3 protein: CASSIQGAPTDTQYF
J gene: TRBJ2-7; D gene: -; clone size: -; V gene: TRBV7-2; CDR3 DNA: TGTGCCACCAAGCGGTCTAGCTCTTCCTACGAGCAGTACTTC; CDR3 protein: CATKRSSSSYEQYF
J gene: TRBJ2-2; D gene: TRBD2; clone size: -; V gene: TRBV29-1; CDR3 DNA: TGCAGCGTTCTATCCCCCCTACTAGCGGGAGTGCCCGGGGAGCTGTTTTTT; CDR3 protein: CSVLSPLLAGVPGELFF
J gene: TRBJ2-3; D gene: -; clone size: -; V gene: TRBV23-1; CDR3 DNA: TGCGCCAGCAGTCAATCGGTTACAGATACGCAGTATTTT; CDR3 protein: CASSQSVTDTQYF
J gene: TRBJ1-1; D gene: -; clone size: -; V gene: TRBV6-6; CDR3 DNA: TGTGCCAGCAGTTACGTTCGGGAAACTGAAGCTTTCTTT; CDR3 protein: CASSYVRETEAFF
J gene: TRBJ2-3; D gene: TRBD2; clone size: -; V gene: TRBV7-3; CDR3 DNA: TGTGCCAGCAGTCCGGGACTAGCCACAGATACGCAGTATTTT; CDR3 protein: CASSPGLATDTQYF
J gene: TRBJ2-6; D gene: -; clone size: few; V gene: TRBV29-1; CDR3 DNA: TGCAGCGGCGCGATCTCCGGGGCCAACGTCCTGACTTTC; CDR3 protein: CSGAISGANVLTF
J gene: TRBJ2-1; D gene: TRBD2; clone size: -; V gene: TRBV11-3; CDR3 DNA: TGTGCCAGCAGCTTAGTACTAGCGGGAGGGCCGGGTGAGCAGTTCTTC; CDR3 protein: CASSLVLAGGPGEQFF
J gene: TRBJ2-7; D gene: -; clone size: -; V gene: TRBV5-5; CDR3 DNA: TGTGCCAGCAGCTTGGCAGGGCGCGAGCAGTACTTC; CDR3 protein: CASSLAGREQYF
J gene: TRBJ2-7; D gene: TRBD2; clone size: -; V gene: TRBV7-9; CDR3 DNA: TGTGCCAGCAGCCGGGGACTAGCGGGCGGAAAGGCCTACGAGCAGTACTTC; CDR3 protein: CASSRGLAGGKAYEQYF
J gene: TRBJ2-1; D gene: TRBD2; clone size: -; V gene: TRBV6-5; CDR3 DNA: TGTGCCAGCAGTCCTCGGGGTAGCGGGAGTAATGAGCAGTTCTTC; CDR3 protein: CASSPRGSGSNEQFF
J gene: TRBJ2-1; D gene: TRBD1; clone size: -; V gene: TRBV6-5; CDR3 DNA: TGTGCCAGCACCCGGACAGGGAAATACAATGAGCAGTTCTTC; CDR3 protein: CASTRTGKYNEQFF
J gene: TRBJ2-7; D gene: -; clone size: -; V gene: TRBV7-2; CDR3 DNA: TGTGCCAGCAGCCGTAGCTCCTACGAGCAGTACTTC; CDR3 protein: CASSRSSYEQYF
J gene: TRBJ2-7; D gene: -; clone size: once; V gene: TRBV6-5; CDR3 DNA: TGTGCCAGCGTTGGGAGAGCCTACGAGCAGTACTTC; CDR3 protein: CASVGRAYEQYF
J gene: TRBJ2-5; D gene: -; clone size: -; V gene: TRBV7-2; CDR3 DNA: TGTGCCAGCAGCTTAGTGCCGGGTGGGGGAGAGACCCAGTACTTC; CDR3 protein: CASSLVPGGGETQYF
J gene: TRBJ1-3; D gene: -; clone size: few; V gene: TRBV7-2; CDR3 DNA: TGTGCCAGCAGCTTAAGTAGCTGGGAGCCCTCGAATGGAAACACCATATATTTT; CDR3 protein: CASSLSSWEPSNGNTIYF
J gene: TRBJ2-3; D gene: -; clone size: -; V gene: TRBV6-1; CDR3 DNA: TGTGCCAGCGAGGGACGGAGTATAGCCCCGGATACGCAGTATTTT; CDR3 protein: CASEGRSIAPDTQYF
J gene: TRBJ1-5; D gene: TRBD1; clone size: -; V gene: TRBV27; CDR3 DNA: TGTGCCAGCAGTTTGCAGGGGGTAAACCCTAAAAATCAGCCCCAGCATTTT; CDR3 protein: CASSLQGVNPKNQPQHF
J gene: TRBJ2-2; D gene: TRBD2; clone size: -; V gene: TRBV6-1; CDR3 DNA: TGTGCCAGCAGTCTAGCGGGGTACACCGGGGAGCTGTTTTTT; CDR3 protein: CASSLAGYTGELFF
J gene: TRBJ2-3; D gene: -; clone size: -; V gene: TRBV29-1; CDR3 DNA: TGCAGCGCCGAGGGGCAGGGTGGCACAGATACGCAGTATTTT; CDR3 protein: CSAEGQGGTDTQYF